This T cell receptor beta chain was profiled in a study of T-cell memory formation after mild COVID-19. As for this clonotype: The antigen is undetermined.

Study-wide results and caveats: That cross-reactive memory joined was suggested by some responding clones appearing in pre-infection memory.

TCRdb fed the 5' RACE reads into MiXCR, producing one record per CDR3 protein. The sample has around 530,000 distinct CDR3 sequences, 20% to 25% seen once; the top ten hold approximately 8%. Germline assignment: CDR1 GTSNPN and CDR2 SVGIG (reference sequence). The CDR3 is 11 residues long. V lost 1 base and J lost 6, with 7 bases in between. The TCR was taken from an adult woman who had mild COVID-19 (a few samples of this study predate the infection). Cell type and time point are not known. The rearrangement links TRBV30 to TRBJ2-7; D may be TRBD2 (5 bases). Sequencing input: PBMCs or a T cell subset sorted from them (not recorded which). CDR3 sequence: CAWSERTEQYF. The CDR3 region has the DNA TGTGCCTGGAGTGAGCGGACCGAGCAGTACTTC.